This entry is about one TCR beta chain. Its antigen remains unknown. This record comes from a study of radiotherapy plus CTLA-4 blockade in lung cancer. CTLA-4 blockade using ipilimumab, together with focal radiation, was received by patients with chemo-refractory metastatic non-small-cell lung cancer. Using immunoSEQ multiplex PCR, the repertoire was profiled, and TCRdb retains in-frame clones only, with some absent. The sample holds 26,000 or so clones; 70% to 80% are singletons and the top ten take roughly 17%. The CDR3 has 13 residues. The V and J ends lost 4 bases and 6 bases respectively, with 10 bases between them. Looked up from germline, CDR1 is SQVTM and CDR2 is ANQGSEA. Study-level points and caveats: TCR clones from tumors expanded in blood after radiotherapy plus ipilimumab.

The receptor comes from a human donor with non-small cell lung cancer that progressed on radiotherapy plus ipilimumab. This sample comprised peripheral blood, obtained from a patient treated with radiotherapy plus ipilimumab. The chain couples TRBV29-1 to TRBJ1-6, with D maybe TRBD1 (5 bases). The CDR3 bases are TGCAGCGTTGCTCCAGGGATTAATTCACCCCTCCACTTT. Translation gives CSVAPGINSPLHF.